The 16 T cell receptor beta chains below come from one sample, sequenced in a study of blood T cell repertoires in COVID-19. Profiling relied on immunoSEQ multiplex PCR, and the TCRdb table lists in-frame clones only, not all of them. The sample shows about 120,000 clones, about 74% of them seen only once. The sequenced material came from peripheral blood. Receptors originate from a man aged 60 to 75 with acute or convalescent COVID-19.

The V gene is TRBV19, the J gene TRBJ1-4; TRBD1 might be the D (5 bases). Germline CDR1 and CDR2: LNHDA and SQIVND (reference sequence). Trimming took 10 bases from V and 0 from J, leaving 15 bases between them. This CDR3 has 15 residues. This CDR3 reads CATRGRIATNEKLFF. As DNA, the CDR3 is TGTGCCACCCGGGGGAGAATTGCAACTAATGAAAAACTGTTTTTT.

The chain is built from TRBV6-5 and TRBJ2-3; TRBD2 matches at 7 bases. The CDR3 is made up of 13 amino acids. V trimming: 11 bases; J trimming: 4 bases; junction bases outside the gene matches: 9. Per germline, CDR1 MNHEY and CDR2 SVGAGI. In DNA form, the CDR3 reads TGTGCCGCACCTTGGACTAGATCAGATACGCAGTATTTT. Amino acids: CAAPWTRSDTQYF.

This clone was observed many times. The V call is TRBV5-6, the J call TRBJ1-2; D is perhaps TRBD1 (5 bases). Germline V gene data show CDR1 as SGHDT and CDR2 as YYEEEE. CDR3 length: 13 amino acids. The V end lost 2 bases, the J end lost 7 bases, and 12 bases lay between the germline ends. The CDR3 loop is CASSFQGMGGYTF. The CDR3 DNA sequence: TGTGCCAGCAGCTTTCAGGGAATGGGTGGCTACACCTTC.

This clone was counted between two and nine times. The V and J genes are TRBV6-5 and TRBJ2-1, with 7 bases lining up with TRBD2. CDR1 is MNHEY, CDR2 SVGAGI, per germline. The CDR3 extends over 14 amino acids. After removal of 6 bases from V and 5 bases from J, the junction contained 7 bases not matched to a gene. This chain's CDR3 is CASSRDYRNNEQFF. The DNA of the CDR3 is TGTGCCAGCAGCCGGGACTATAGGAACAATGAGCAGTTCTTC.

CDR3 protein: CATNRDRRTGELFF. For the CDR3, the DNA is TGTGCCACCAATAGGGACAGGCGAACCGGGGAGCTGTTTTTT. The rearrangement links TRBV7-9 to TRBJ2-2; 8 bases are a match to TRBD1. Looked up from germline, CDR1 is SEHNR and CDR2 is FQNEAQ (reference sequence). V lost 10 bases to trimming and J lost 5 bases; unmatched junction nucleotides: 9. This CDR3 is 14 amino acids long.

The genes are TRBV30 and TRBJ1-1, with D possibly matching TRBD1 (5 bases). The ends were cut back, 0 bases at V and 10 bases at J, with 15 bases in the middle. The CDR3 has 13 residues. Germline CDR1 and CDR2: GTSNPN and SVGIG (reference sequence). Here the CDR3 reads CAWSVSRGTTAFF. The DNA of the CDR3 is TGTGCCTGGAGTGTTTCACGGGGGACTACAGCTTTCTTT.

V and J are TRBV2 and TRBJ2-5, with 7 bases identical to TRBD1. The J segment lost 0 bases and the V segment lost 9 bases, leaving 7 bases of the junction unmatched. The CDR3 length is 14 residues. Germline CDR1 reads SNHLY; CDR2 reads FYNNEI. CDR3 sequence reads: CASGRDSNQETQYF. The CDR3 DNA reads TGTGCCAGTGGCCGGGACAGTAACCAAGAGACCCAGTACTTC. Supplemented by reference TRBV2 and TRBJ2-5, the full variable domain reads EPEVTQTPSHQVTQMGQEVILRCVPISNHLYFYWYRQILGQKVEFLVSFYNNEISEKSEIFDDQFSVERPDGSNFTLKIRSTKLEDSAMYFCASGRDSNQETQYFGPGTRLLVL.

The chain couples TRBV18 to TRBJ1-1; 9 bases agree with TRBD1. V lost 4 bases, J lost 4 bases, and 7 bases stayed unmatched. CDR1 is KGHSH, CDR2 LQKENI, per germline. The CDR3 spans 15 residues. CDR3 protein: CASSRMGQGGTEAFF. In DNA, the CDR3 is TGTGCCAGCTCACGAATGGGACAGGGAGGCACTGAAGCTTTCTTT.

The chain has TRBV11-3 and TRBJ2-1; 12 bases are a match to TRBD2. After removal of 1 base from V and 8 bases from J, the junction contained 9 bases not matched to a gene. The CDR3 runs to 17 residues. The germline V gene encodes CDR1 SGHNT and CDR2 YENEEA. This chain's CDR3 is CASSLGLAGGVRDEQFF. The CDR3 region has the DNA TGTGCCAGCAGCTTAGGGCTAGCGGGAGGGGTTAGGGATGAGCAGTTCTTC. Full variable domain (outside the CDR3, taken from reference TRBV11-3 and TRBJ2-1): EAGVVQSPRYKIIEKKQPVAFWCNPISGHNTLYWYLQNLGQGPELLIRYENEEAVDDSQLPKDRFSAERLKGVDSTLKIQPAELGDSAVYLCASSLGLAGGVRDEQFFGPGTRLTVL.

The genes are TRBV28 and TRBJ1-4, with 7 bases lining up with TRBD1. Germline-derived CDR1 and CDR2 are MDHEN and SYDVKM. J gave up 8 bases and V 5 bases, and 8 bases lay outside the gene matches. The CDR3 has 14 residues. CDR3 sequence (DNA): TGTGCCAGCAGTATGCGACAGGGTAGGGAAAAACTGTTTTTT. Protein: CASSMRQGREKLFF. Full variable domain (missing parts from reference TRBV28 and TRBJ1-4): DVKVTQSSRYLVKRTGEKVFLECVQDMDHENMFWYRQDPGLGLRLIYFSYDVKMKEKGDIPEGYSVSREKKERFSLILESASTNQTSMYLCASSMRQGREKLFFGSGTQLSVL.

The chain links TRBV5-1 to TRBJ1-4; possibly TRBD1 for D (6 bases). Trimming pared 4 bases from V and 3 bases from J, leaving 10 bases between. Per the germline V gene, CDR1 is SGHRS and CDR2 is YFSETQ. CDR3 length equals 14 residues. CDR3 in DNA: TGCGCCAGCAGCACGGGACATTCTAATGAAAAACTGTTTTTT. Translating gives CASSTGHSNEKLFF.

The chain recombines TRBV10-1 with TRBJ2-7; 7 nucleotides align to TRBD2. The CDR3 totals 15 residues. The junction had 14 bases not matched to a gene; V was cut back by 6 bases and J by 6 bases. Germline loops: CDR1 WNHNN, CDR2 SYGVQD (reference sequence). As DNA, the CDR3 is TGCGCCAGCAGCCCCGGGACTAATTCACACGCCGAGCAGTACTTC. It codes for CASSPGTNSHAEQYF.

CDR3 DNA sequence: TGCAGCGCCAGATTCATGAACACTGAAGCTTTCTTT. This codes for CSARFMNTEAFF. This chain uses TRBV29-1 with TRBJ1-1, with D unclear. The CDR3 consists of 12 residues. The germline gives CDR1 SQVTM, CDR2 ANQGSEA. V lost 7 bases to trimming and J lost 0 bases, with 9 bases between them.

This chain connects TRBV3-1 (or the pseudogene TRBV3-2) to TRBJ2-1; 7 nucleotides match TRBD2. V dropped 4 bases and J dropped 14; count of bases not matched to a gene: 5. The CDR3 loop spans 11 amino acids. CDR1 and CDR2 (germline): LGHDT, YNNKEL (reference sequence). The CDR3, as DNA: TGTGCCAGCAGCCGCGGGGGACGGAAGTTCTTC. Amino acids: CASSRGGRKFF.

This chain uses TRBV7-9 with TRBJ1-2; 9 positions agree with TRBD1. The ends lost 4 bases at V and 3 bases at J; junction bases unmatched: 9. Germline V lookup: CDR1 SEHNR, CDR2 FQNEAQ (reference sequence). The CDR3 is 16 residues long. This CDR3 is CASSSTGTGLYYGYTF. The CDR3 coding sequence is TGTGCCAGCAGCTCCACCGGGACAGGGTTATACTATGGCTACACCTTC. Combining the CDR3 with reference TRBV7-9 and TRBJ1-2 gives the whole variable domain DTGVSQNPRHKITKRGQNVTFRCDPISEHNRLYWYRQTLGQGPEFLTYFQNEAQLEKSRLLSDRFSAERPKGSFSTLEIQRTEQGDSAMYLCASSSTGTGLYYGYTFGSGTRLTVV.

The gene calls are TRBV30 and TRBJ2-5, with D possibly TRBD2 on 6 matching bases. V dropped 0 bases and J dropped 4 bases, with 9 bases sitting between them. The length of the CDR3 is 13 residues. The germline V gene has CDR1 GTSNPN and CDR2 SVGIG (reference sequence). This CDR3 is CAWSVTGVETQYF. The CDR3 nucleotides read TGTGCCTGGAGTGTAACGGGGGTAGAGACCCAGTACTTC.